Each of the 13 T cell receptor beta chains below was sequenced from the same sample in a study of graft-versus-host responses after intestinal transplantation (dated by TCRdb to the early 2020s). The library relied on the immunoSEQ multiplex PCR assay. Entries here come from immuneACCESS through TCRdb and include only in-frame sequences with V and J called. Some clones fail to appear in such tables; in the studies checked, an unresolved V gene covers under half of the shortfall, and the cause of the remainder is unknown. The sample includes approximately 9,400 clones, with approximately 90% observed a single time. The ten largest account for 9.9% of the sample. Sequenced material: PBMCs, taken 230 to 250 days after intestinal transplant. These receptor sequences come from a human patient who received an intestinal transplant, so some T cells may come from the graft donor.

The rearrangement links TRBV9 to TRBJ2-5; a possible D gene is TRBD1 (8 bases). The germline V and J ends were trimmed by 3 bases and 5 bases, with 14 bases remaining between them. The V gene's germline CDR1 is SGDLS and CDR2 YYNGEE. The CDR3 sequence is 14 residues long. The CDR3 coding sequence is TGTGCCAGCAGCGCCACAGGGGGAGGGGAGACCCAGTACTTC. Amino acid sequence: CASSATGGGETQYF.

This chain uses TRBV5-4 with TRBJ2-5; D perhaps matches TRBD2 (7 bases). The germline V and J ends were trimmed by 1 base and 4 bases, with 17 bases remaining between them. The germline gives CDR1 SGHNT, CDR2 YYREEE (reference sequence). The CDR3 length is 16 residues. CDR3 region: CASSLYGGRGGETQYF. The CDR3 coding sequence is TGTGCCAGCAGCTTGTACGGCGGGAGAGGGGGAGAGACCCAGTACTTC.

The chain combines TRBV5-1 with TRBJ1-6; 10 bases match TRBD1. V shed 5 bases and J 10 bases; nucleotides not matched to a gene: 9. The CDR3 consists of 15 residues. CDR1 and CDR2 from the germline V gene are SGHRS and YFSETQ. CDR3 bases: TGCGCCAGCAGGCCCGGGACAGGGGAAGGGTCACCCCTCCACTTT. Encoded protein: CASRPGTGEGSPLHF.

This chain connects TRBV11-2 to TRBJ2-7; 8 bases are shared with TRBD2. The CDR3 sequence is 15 residues long. The germline gives CDR1 SGHAT, CDR2 FQNNGV. The ends lost 4 bases at V and 1 base at J; junction bases unmatched: 6. The chain's CDR3 is CASSWRLATSYEQYF. CDR3 in DNA: TGTGCCAGCAGCTGGAGACTAGCGACGTCCTACGAGCAGTACTTC.

The genes are TRBV27 and TRBJ2-7, with D tentatively TRBD1 (6 bases). Per the germline V gene, CDR1 is MNHEY and CDR2 is SMNVEV (reference sequence). V shed 6 bases and J shed 8 bases, with 17 bases lying between them. The CDR3 sequence is 13 residues long. CDR3 sequence reads: CASRPTGQPQQYF. DNA of the CDR3: TGTGCCAGCAGACCAACGGGACAACCTCAGCAGTACTTC.

The chain uses TRBV18 and TRBJ2-1, with 13 nucleotides matching TRBD2. V lost 0 bases and J lost 0; bases outside the gene matches: 2. This CDR3 has 18 amino acids. Germline assignment: CDR1 KGHSH and CDR2 LQKENI. CDR3 protein: CASSPPGLAGSSYNEQFF. Written as DNA, the CDR3 is TGTGCCAGCTCACCACCGGGACTAGCGGGAAGCTCCTACAATGAGCAGTTCTTC.

The V and J genes are TRBV5-1 and TRBJ1-3; no clear D gene. Germline CDR1 SGHRS, CDR2 YFSETQ. Deletions cut 3 bases from V and 4 bases from J, with 17 bases between. CDR3 length equals 16 residues. In DNA, the CDR3 is TGCGCCAGCAGCTCCACGGGCCGTATCGCAGGAAACACCATATATTTT. This gives the protein CASSSTGRIAGNTIYF. The full variable domain, rest sourced from reference TRBV5-1 and TRBJ1-3, is KAGVTQTPRYLIKTRGQQVTLSCSPISGHRSVSWYQQTPGQGLQFLFEYFSETQRNKGNFPGRFSGRQFSNSRSEMNVSTLELGDSALYLCASSSTGRIAGNTIYFGEGSWLTVV.

V and J are TRBV5-8 and TRBJ2-7; the D is unclear. V lost 0 bases and J 1 base, leaving 8 bases between the germline ends. The CDR3 loop spans 14 amino acids. Germline V gives CDR1 SGHTS, CDR2 YDEGEE. DNA for the CDR3: TGTGCCAGCAGCTTGGGGCCGGCTTCCTACGAGCAGTACTTC. It yields the protein CASSLGPASYEQYF.

The chain joins TRBV28 to TRBJ1-1; D gene unclear. V was cut by 2 bases and J by 2 bases, with 6 bases left in between. The germline gives CDR1 MDHEN, CDR2 SYDVKM. The CDR3 extends over 13 amino acids. For the CDR3, the DNA is TGTGCCAGCAGTTTAACCTCTAACACTGAAGCTTTCTTT. The encoded protein is CASSLTSNTEAFF.

This chain links TRBV4-3 with TRBJ2-2, with 8 nucleotides matching TRBD2. Germline loops: CDR1 LGHNA, CDR2 YSLEER. The CDR3 is 17 residues long. Trimming cost V 0 bases and J 4 bases; bases outside gene matches: 7. Here the CDR3 reads CASSQDAGGRGTGELFF. In DNA, the CDR3 is TGCGCCAGCAGCCAAGATGCGGGGGGCCGGGGCACCGGGGAGCTGTTTTTT.

The chain links TRBV27 to TRBJ1-2; D remains unclear. V gave up 8 bases and J gave up 4 bases, with 20 bases separating them. The V gene's germline CDR1 is MNHEY and CDR2 SMNVEV (reference sequence). The length of the CDR3 is 15 residues. CDR3 loop: CASGVLTVGSYGYTF. The CDR3 DNA is TGTGCCAGCGGAGTTCTGACGGTTGGAAGCTATGGCTACACCTTC.

The rearrangement uses TRBV9 and TRBJ2-3; 16 nucleotides match TRBD2. From germline, CDR1 is SGDLS and CDR2 YYNGEE. V lost 4 bases, J lost 3 bases, and 8 bases stayed unmatched. The CDR3 is 18 residues long. DNA of the CDR3: TGTGCCAGCAGCCCGGGACTAGCGGGAGGGCGGAGTACAGATACGCAGTATTTT. Protein product: CASSPGLAGGRSTDTQYF.

The rearrangement joins TRBV19 to TRBJ2-3, with D maybe TRBD2 (6 bases). V lost 4 bases, J lost 4 bases, and 12 bases lay in between. CDR1 and CDR2 (germline): LNHDA, SQIVND (reference sequence). This CDR3 region has 14 residues. DNA for the CDR3: TGTGCCAGTAGTAGGGGCGGGAATCCAGATACGCAGTATTTT. This sequence encodes CASSRGGNPDTQYF.